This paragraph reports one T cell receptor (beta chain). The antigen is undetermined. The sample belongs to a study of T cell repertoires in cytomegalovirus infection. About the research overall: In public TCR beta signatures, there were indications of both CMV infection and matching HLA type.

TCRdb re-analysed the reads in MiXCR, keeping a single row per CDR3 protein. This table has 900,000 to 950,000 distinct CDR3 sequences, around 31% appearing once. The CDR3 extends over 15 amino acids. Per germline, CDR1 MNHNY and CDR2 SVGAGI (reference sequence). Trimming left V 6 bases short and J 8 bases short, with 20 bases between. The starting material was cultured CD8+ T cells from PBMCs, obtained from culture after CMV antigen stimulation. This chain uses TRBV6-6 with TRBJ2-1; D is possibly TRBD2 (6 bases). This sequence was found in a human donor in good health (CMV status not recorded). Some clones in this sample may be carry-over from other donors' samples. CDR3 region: CASSLGTLGSDEQFF. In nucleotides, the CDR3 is TGTGCCAGCAGCCTCGGGACTTTGGGATCGGATGAGCAGTTCTTC.